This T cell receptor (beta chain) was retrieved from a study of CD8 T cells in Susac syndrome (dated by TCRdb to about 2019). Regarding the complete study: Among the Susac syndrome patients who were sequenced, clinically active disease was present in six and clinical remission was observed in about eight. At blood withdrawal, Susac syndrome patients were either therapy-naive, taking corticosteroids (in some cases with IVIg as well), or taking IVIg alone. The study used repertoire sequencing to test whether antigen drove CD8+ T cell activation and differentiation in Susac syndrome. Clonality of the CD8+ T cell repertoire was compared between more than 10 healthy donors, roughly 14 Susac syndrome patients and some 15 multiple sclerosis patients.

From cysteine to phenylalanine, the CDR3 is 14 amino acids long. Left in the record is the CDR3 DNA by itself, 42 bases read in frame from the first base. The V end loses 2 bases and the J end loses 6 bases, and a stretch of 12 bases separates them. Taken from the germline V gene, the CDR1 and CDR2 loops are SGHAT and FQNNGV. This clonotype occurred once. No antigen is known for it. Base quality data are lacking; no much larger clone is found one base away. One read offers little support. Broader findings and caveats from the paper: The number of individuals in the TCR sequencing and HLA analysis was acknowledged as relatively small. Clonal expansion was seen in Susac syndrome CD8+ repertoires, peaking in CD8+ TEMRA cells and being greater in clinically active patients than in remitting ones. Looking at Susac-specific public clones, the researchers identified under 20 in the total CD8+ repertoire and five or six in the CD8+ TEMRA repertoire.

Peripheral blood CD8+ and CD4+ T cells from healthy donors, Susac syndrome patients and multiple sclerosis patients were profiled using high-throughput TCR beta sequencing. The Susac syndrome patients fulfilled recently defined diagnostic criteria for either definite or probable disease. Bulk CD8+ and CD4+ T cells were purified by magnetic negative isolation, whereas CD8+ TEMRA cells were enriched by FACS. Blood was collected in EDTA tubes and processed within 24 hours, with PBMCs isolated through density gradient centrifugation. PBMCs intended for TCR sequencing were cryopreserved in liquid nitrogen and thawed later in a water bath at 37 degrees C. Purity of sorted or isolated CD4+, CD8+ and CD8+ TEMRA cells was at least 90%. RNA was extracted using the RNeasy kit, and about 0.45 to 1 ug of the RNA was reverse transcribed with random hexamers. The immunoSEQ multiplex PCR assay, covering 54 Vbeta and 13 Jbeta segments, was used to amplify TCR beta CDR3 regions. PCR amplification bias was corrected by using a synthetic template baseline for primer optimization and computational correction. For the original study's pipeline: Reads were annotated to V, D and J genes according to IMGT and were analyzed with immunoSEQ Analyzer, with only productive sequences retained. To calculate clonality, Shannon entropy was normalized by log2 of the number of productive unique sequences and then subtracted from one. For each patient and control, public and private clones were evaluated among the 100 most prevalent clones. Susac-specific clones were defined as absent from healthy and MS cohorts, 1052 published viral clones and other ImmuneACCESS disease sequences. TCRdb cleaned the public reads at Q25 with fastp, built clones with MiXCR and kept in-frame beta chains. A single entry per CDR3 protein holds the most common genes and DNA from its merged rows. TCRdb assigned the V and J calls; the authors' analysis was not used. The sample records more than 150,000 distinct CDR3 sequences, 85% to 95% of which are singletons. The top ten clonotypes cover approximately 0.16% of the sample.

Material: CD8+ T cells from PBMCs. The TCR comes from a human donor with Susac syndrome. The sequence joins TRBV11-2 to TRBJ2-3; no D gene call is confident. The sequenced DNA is TGTGCCAGCAGCTTAACTATACTCGCGGATACGCAGTATTTT. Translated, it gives CASSLTILADTQYF.